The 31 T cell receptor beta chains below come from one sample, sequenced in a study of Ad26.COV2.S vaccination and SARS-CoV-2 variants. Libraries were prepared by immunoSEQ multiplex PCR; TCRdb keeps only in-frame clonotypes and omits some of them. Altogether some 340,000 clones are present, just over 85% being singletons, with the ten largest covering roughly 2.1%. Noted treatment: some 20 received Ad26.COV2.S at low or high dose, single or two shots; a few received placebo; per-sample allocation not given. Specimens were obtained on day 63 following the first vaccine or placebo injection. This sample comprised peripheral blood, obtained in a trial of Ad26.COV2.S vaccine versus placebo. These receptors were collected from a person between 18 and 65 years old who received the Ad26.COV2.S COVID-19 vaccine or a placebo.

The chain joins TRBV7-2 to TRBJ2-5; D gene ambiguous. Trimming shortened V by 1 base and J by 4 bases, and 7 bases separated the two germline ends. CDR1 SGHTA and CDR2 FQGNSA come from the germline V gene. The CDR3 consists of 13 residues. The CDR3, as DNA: TGTGCCAGCAGCTTAGGGTCAGGAGAGACCCAGTACTTC. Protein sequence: CASSLGSGETQYF. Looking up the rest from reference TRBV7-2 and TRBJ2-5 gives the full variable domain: GAGVSQSPSNKVTEKGKDVELRCDPISGHTALYWYRQSLGQGLEFLIYFQGNSAPDKSGLPSDRFSAERTGGSVSTLTIQRTQQEDSAVYLCASSLGSGETQYFGPGTRLLVL.

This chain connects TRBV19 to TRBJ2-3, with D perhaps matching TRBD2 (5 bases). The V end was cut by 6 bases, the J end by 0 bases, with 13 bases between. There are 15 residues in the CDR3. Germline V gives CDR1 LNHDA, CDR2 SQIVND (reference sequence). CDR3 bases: TGTGCCAGTAGCCTCTGGCGGACTAGCACAGATACGCAGTATTTT. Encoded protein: CASSLWRTSTDTQYF.

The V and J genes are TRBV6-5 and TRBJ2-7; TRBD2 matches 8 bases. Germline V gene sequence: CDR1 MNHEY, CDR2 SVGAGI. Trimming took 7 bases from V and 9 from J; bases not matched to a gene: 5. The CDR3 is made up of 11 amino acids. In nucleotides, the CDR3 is TGTGCCAGCACGGGAGGGGGGGTGCAGTACTTC. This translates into CASTGGGVQYF.

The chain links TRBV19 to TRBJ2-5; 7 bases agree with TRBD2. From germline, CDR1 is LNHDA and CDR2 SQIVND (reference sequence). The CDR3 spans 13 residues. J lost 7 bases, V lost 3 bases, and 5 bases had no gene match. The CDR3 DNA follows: TGTGCCAGTAGTATCCGGGGGGTGATGACCCAGTACTTC. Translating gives CASSIRGVMTQYF.

This CDR3 reads CASSFLGRSTGTPYEQYF. CDR3 bases: TGCGCCAGCAGCTTTTTGGGAAGGTCGACAGGGACTCCCTACGAGCAGTACTTC. The rearrangement joins TRBV5-1 to TRBJ2-7, with D tentatively TRBD1 (7 bases). Trimming removed 2 bases from V and 2 bases from J, with 23 bases in between. The germline V gene encodes CDR1 SGHRS and CDR2 YFSETQ. This CDR3 is built from 18 residues. The variable domain in full, completed from reference TRBV5-1 and TRBJ2-7, reads KAGVTQTPRYLIKTRGQQVTLSCSPISGHRSVSWYQQTPGQGLQFLFEYFSETQRNKGNFPGRFSGRQFSNSRSEMNVSTLELGDSALYLCASSFLGRSTGTPYEQYFGPGTRLTVT.

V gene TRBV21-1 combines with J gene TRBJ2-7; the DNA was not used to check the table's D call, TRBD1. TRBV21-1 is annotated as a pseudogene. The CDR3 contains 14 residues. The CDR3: CASPDSRNSYEQYF. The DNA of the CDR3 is TGTGCCAGCCCGGACAGCCGTAACTCCTACGAGCAGTACTTC.

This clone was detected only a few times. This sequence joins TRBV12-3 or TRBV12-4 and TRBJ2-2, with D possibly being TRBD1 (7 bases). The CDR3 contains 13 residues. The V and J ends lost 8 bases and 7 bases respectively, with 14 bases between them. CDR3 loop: CASAGQLDGELFF. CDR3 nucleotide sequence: TGTGCCAGCGCGGGACAGTTAGACGGGGAGCTGTTTTTT.

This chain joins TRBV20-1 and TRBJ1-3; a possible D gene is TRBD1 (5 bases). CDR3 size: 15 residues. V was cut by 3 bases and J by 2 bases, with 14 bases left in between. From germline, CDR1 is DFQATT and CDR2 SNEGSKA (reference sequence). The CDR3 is CSASVHQGAGNTIYF. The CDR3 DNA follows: TGCAGTGCTAGTGTTCACCAGGGAGCTGGAAACACCATATATTTT.

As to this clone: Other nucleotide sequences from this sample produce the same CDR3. The CDR3 region has the DNA TGTGCCTGGAGTCGGACAGGGGTGGGTCAGCCCCAGCATTTT. Its translation is CAWSRTGVGQPQHF. The chain combines TRBV30 with TRBJ1-5, with 9 bases fitting TRBD1. Germline V CDR1 and CDR2: GTSNPN, SVGIG (reference sequence). This CDR3 has 14 amino acids. Trimming at V came to 2 bases and at J to 6 bases, leaving 5 bases not matched to a gene.

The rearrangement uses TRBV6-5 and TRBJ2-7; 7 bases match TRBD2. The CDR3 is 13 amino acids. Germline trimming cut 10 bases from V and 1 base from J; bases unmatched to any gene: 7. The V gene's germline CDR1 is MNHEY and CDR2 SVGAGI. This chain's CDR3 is CATSPGGSYEQYF. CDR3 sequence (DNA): TGTGCCACCTCCCCCGGGGGGTCCTACGAGCAGTACTTC.

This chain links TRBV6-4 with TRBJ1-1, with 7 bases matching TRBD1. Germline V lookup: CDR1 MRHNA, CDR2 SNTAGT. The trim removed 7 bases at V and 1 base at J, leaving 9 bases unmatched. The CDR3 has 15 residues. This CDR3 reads CASKSRGSGNTEAFF. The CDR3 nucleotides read TGTGCCAGCAAATCCAGGGGGTCGGGGAACACTGAAGCTTTCTTT.

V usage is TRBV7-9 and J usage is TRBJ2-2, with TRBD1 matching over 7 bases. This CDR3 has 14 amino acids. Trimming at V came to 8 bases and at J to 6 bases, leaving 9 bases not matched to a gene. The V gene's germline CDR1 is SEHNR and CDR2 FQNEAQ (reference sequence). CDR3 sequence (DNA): TGTGCCAGCCGGGACAGAAGGCGGCCCGGGGAGCTGTTTTTT. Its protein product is CASRDRRRPGELFF.

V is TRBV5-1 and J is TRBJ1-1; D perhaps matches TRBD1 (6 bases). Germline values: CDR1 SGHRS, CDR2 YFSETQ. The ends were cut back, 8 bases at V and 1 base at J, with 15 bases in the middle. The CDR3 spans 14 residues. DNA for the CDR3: TGCGCCAGTCGCACAGGGCCAGAGAACACTGAAGCTTTCTTT. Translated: CASRTGPENTEAFF.

The chain's CDR3 is CASSQSGGLSDTQYF. The CDR3 DNA reads as TGTGCCAGCAGCCAGAGCGGGGGGCTCTCAGATACGCAGTATTTT. The rearrangement uses TRBV9 and TRBJ2-3; TRBD2 matches at 9 bases. Trimming at V came to 4 bases and at J to 4 bases, leaving 7 bases not matched to a gene. The germline V gene has CDR1 SGDLS and CDR2 YYNGEE. The CDR3 totals 15 residues.

DNA for the CDR3: TGTGCCAGCAGTGAATCGGGAGCAGGGGGCAATTCACCCCTCCACTTT. Protein: CASSESGAGGNSPLHF. The V call is TRBV6-1, the J call TRBJ1-6; 8 nucleotides line up with TRBD1. Germline CDR1 and CDR2: MNHNS and SASEGT. Germline trimming cut 2 bases from V and 7 bases from J; bases unmatched to any gene: 7. The CDR3 length is 16 residues.

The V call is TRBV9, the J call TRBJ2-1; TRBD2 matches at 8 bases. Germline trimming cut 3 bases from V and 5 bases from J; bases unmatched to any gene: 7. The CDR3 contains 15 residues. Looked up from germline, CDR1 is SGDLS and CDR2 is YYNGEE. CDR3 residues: CASSGRGAVNNEQFF. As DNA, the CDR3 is TGTGCCAGCAGCGGGCGGGGGGCCGTCAACAATGAGCAGTTCTTC.

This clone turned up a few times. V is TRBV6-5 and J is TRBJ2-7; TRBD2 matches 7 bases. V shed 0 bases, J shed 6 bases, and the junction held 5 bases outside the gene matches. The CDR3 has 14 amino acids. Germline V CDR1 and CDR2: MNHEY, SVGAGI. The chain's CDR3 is CASSYSPGGREQYF. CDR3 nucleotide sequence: TGTGCCAGCAGTTACTCCCCGGGGGGTCGCGAGCAGTACTTC.

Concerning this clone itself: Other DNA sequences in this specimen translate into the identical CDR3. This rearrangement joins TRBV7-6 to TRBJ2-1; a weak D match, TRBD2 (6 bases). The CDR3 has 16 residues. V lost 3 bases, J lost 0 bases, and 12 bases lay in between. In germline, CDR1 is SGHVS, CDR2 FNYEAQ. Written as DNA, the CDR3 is TGTGCCAGCAGCTTGGATCGGGGGAGCTCCTACAATGAGCAGTTCTTC. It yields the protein CASSLDRGSSYNEQFF.

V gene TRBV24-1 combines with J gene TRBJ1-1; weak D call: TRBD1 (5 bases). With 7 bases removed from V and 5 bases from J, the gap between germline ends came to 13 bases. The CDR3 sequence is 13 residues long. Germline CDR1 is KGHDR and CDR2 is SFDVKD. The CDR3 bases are TGTGCCACCAGGCCCACCGGGGGGACTGAAGCTTTCTTT. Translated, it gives CATRPTGGTEAFF.

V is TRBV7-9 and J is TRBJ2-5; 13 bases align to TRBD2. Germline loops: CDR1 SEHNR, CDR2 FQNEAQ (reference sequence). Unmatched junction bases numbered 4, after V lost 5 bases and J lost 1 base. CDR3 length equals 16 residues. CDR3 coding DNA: TGTGCCAGCAGCCCGGGACTAGCGGGAAGCCAAGAGACCCAGTACTTC. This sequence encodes CASSPGLAGSQETQYF.

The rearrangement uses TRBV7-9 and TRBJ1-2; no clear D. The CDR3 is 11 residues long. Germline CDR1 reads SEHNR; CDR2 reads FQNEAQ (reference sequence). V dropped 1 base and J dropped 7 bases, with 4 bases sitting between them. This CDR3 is CASSLVVGYTF. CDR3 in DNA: TGTGCCAGCAGCTTAGTAGTTGGCTACACCTTC.

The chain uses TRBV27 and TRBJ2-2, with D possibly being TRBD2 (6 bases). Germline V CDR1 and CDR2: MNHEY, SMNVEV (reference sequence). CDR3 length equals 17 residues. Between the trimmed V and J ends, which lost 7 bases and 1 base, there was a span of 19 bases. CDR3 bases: TGTGCCAGCACTCGGACCGGGACTCATAAGAACACCGGGGAGCTGTTTTTT. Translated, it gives CASTRTGTHKNTGELFF.

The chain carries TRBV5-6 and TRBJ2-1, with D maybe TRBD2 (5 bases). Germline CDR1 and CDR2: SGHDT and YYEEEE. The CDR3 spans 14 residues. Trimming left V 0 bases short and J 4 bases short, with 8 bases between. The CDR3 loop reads CASSLGLLYNEQFF. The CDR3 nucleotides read TGTGCCAGCAGCTTGGGACTATTATACAATGAGCAGTTCTTC.

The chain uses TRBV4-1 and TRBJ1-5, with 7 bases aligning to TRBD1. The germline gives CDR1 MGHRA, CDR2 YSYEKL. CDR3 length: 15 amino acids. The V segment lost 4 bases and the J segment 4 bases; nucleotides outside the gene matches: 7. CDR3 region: CASSRNRDRNQPQHF. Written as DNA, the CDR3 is TGCGCCAGCAGCCGAAACCGGGACAGAAATCAGCCCCAGCATTTT.

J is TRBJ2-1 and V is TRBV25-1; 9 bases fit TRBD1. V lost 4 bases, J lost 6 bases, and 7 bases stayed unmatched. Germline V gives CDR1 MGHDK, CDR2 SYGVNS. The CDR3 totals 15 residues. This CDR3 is CASSGNRGRVNEQFF. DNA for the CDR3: TGTGCCAGCAGTGGAAACAGGGGGCGAGTCAATGAGCAGTTCTTC.

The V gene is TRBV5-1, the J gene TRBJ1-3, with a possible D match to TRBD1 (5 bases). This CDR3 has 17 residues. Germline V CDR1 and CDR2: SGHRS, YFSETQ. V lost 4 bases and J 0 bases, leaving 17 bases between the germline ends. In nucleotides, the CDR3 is TGCGCCAGCAGCCGACAGACTTCCCCCTTCTCTGGAAACACCATATATTTT. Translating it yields CASSRQTSPFSGNTIYF.

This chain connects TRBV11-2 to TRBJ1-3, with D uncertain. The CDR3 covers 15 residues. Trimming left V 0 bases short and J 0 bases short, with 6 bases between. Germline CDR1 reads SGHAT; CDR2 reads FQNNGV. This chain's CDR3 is CASSLERPSGNTIYF. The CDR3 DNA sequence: TGTGCCAGCAGCTTAGAACGGCCCTCTGGAAACACCATATATTTT.

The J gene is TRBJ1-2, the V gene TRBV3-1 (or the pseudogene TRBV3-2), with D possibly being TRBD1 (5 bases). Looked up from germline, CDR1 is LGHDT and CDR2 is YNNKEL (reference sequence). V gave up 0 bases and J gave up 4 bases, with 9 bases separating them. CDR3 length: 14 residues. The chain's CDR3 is CASSQDWGSYGYTF. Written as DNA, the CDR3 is TGTGCCAGCAGCCAAGATTGGGGCTCCTATGGCTACACCTTC.

The chain's CDR3 is CASSLSPGQETQYF. The CDR3 DNA reads as TGTGCCAGCAGCTTGTCACCAGGCCAAGAGACCCAGTACTTC. This chain connects TRBV11-2 to TRBJ2-5, with D unresolved. This CDR3 spans 14 amino acids. V shed 3 bases and J shed 1 base, with 9 bases lying between them. Germline V gives CDR1 SGHAT, CDR2 FQNNGV. The entire variable domain, with the rest obtained from reference TRBV11-2 and TRBJ2-5, is as follows: EAGVAQSPRYKIIEKRQSVAFWCNPISGHATLYWYQQILGQGPKLLIQFQNNGVVDDSQLPKDRFSAERLKGVDSTLKIQPAKLEDSAVYLCASSLSPGQETQYFGPGTRLLVL.

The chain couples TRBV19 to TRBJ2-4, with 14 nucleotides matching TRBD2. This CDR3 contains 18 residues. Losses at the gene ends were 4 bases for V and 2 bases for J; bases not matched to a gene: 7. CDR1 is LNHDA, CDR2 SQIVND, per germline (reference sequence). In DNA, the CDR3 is TGTGCCAGTAGTAGAGAATGGACTAGCGGGGGGACCAAAAACATTCAGTACTTC. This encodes CASSREWTSGGTKNIQYF.

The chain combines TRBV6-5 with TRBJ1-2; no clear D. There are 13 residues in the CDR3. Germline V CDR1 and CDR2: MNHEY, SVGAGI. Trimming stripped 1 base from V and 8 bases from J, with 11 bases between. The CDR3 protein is CASSYLRSRGYTF. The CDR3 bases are TGTGCCAGCAGTTACTTGAGGTCGAGGGGCTACACCTTC.